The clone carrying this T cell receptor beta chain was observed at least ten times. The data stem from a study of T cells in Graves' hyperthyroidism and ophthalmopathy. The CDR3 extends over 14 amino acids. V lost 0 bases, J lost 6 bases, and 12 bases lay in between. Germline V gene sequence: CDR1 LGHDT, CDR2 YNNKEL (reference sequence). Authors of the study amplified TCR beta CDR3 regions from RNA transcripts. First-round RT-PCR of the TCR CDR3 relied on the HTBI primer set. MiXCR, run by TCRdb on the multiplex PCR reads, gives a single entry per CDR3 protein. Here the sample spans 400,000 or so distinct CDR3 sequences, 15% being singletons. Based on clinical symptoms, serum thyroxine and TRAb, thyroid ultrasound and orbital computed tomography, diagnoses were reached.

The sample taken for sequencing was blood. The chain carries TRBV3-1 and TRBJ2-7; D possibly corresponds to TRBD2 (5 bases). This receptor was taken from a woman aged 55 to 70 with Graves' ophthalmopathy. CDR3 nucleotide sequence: TGTGCCAGCAGCCAAGATCCGGGAACGAGCGAGCAGTACTTC. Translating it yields CASSQDPGTSEQYF.